The rows below give T cell receptor beta chains drawn from one sample of a study of human thymus T cells. TCRdb's table, derived via immunoSEQ multiplex PCR, lists solely in-frame clones and lacks some. Here the sample spans under 95,000 clones, 95% being singletons. Source material: thymus tissue. The receptors stem from a girl under two years old with a congenital heart defect but otherwise immunologically healthy. Each CDR3 is given with its conserved first and last residue. D genes are given only for firm matches. Expanded clones get a size class; other rows say once, few or many, or leave the size out.

CDR3 protein: CASRDRGVPVPLKYNEQFF; CDR3 DNA: TGTGCCAGTAGGGACAGAGGCGTACCGGTACCGTTAAAATACAATGAGCAGTTCTTC; CDR3 length: 19; J gene: TRBJ2-1; V gene: TRBV19; clone size: -; D gene: -
CDR3 protein: CASSLGLDSDEQFF; CDR3 DNA: TGCGCCAGCAGCTTGGGACTAGACAGCGATGAGCAGTTCTTC; CDR3 length: 14; J gene: TRBJ2-1; V gene: TRBV5-1; clone size: -; D gene: -
CDR3 protein: CASNTAGGVENEQFF; CDR3 DNA: TGTGCCAGCAATACAGCGGGAGGGGTCGAAAATGAGCAGTTCTTC; CDR3 length: 15; J gene: TRBJ2-1; V gene: TRBV9; clone size: -; D gene: TRBD2
CDR3 protein: CSVPPLVGSYNEQFF; CDR3 DNA: TGCAGCGTCCCCCCTCTAGTGGGGTCCTACAATGAGCAGTTCTTC; CDR3 length: 15; J gene: TRBJ2-1; V gene: TRBV29-1; clone size: -; D gene: -
CDR3 protein: CASSLDRRTENTGELFF; CDR3 DNA: TGTGCCAGCAGCTTAGATCGGAGGACAGAAAACACCGGGGAGCTGTTTTTT; CDR3 length: 17; J gene: TRBJ2-2; V gene: TRBV11-2; clone size: -; D gene: -
CDR3 protein: CASRRRGRLAENSYEQYF; CDR3 DNA: TGTGCCAGCAGAAGAAGGGGGCGGCTAGCGGAGAACTCCTACGAGCAGTACTTC; CDR3 length: 18; J gene: TRBJ2-7; V gene: TRBV2; clone size: -; D gene: -
CDR3 protein: CASSLGGAPTSSYEQYF; CDR3 DNA: TGTGCCAGCAGCTTGGGAGGGGCTCCTACCAGCTCCTACGAGCAGTACTTC; CDR3 length: 17; J gene: TRBJ2-7; V gene: TRBV5-4; clone size: -; D gene: -
CDR3 protein: CASSLAERKNTGELFF; CDR3 DNA: TGTGCCAGCAGCTTAGCGGAGCGGAAGAACACCGGGGAGCTGTTTTTT; CDR3 length: 16; J gene: TRBJ2-2; V gene: TRBV7-6; clone size: once; D gene: -
CDR3 protein: CASSRAWGKGETQYF; CDR3 DNA: TGTGCTAGCAGCCGCGCCTGGGGGAAGGGGGAGACCCAGTACTTC; CDR3 length: 15; J gene: TRBJ2-5; V gene: TRBV7-7; clone size: -; D gene: -
CDR3 protein: CASSSSRGGYTF; CDR3 DNA: TGTGCCAGCAGTTCCTCCCGTGGTGGCTACACCTTC; CDR3 length: 12; J gene: TRBJ1-2; V gene: TRBV28; clone size: -; D gene: -
CDR3 protein: CASSEAGGKDTGELFF; CDR3 DNA: TGTGCCAGCAGTGAAGCAGGGGGAAAAGACACCGGGGAGCTGTTTTTT; CDR3 length: 16; J gene: TRBJ2-2; V gene: TRBV6-1; clone size: -; D gene: -
CDR3 protein: CASSQRFARGTHTDTQYF; CDR3 DNA: TGCGCCAGCAGCCAACGGTTCGCTAGAGGGACACACACAGATACGCAGTATTTT; CDR3 length: 18; J gene: TRBJ2-3; V gene: TRBV5-1; clone size: -; D gene: -
CDR3 protein: CASSFRTGLNEQYF; CDR3 DNA: TGCGCCAGCAGCTTCCGGACGGGCCTAAACGAGCAGTACTTC; CDR3 length: 14; J gene: TRBJ2-7; V gene: TRBV5-1; clone size: -; D gene: -
CDR3 protein: CASSLLVPAPSTDTQYF; CDR3 DNA: TGTGCCAGCAGCTTACTCGTTCCCGCCCCTAGCACAGATACGCAGTATTTT; CDR3 length: 17; J gene: TRBJ2-3; V gene: TRBV7-2; clone size: -; D gene: -
CDR3 protein: CASSFGRRGRYEQYF; CDR3 DNA: TGCGCCAGCAGCTTTGGACGGCGGGGTCGCTACGAGCAGTACTTC; CDR3 length: 15; J gene: TRBJ2-7; V gene: TRBV5-1; clone size: -; D gene: -
CDR3 protein: CSVDILEGPSGNTIYF; CDR3 DNA: TGCAGCGTTGATATACTGGAGGGCCCCTCTGGAAACACCATATATTTT; CDR3 length: 16; J gene: TRBJ1-3; V gene: TRBV29-1; clone size: -; D gene: -
CDR3 protein: CASSALAGGLTQNEQFF; CDR3 DNA: TGTGCCAGCAGCGCGTTAGCGGGAGGGTTAACCCAAAATGAGCAGTTCTTC; CDR3 length: 17; J gene: TRBJ2-1; V gene: TRBV9; clone size: -; D gene: TRBD2
CDR3 protein: CASRGGDRPQETQYF; CDR3 DNA: TGTGCCAGCAGAGGTGGGGACAGACCCCAAGAGACCCAGTACTTC; CDR3 length: 15; J gene: TRBJ2-5; V gene: TRBV28; clone size: -; D gene: TRBD1
CDR3 protein: CASSFTSGSLVYEQYF; CDR3 DNA: TGCGCCAGCAGCTTTACTAGCGGGAGCCTGGTCTACGAGCAGTACTTC; CDR3 length: 16; J gene: TRBJ2-7; V gene: TRBV5-1; clone size: -; D gene: TRBD2
CDR3 protein: CSAKTGVRAFF; CDR3 DNA: TGCAGTGCTAAAACGGGTGTGAGGGCTTTCTTT; CDR3 length: 11; J gene: TRBJ1-1; V gene: TRBV20-1; clone size: -; D gene: -
CDR3 protein: CASSFSGSYQPQHF; CDR3 DNA: TGTGCCAGCAGTTTCAGTGGTAGTTATCAGCCCCAGCATTTT; CDR3 length: 14; J gene: TRBJ1-5; V gene: TRBV7-9; clone size: -; D gene: -
CDR3 protein: CASSKRRGTSGRALAYEQYF; CDR3 DNA: TGTGCCAGCAGCAAACGGAGGGGGACTAGCGGGAGGGCCCTCGCGTACGAGCAGTACTTC; CDR3 length: 20; J gene: TRBJ2-7; V gene: TRBV21-1; clone size: -; D gene: -
CDR3 protein: CASKQGANTGELFF; CDR3 DNA: TGTGCCAGCAAGCAGGGAGCGAACACCGGGGAGCTGTTTTTT; CDR3 length: 14; J gene: TRBJ2-2; V gene: TRBV6-4; clone size: -; D gene: -
CDR3 protein: CASASSYNEQFF; CDR3 DNA: TGCGCCAGTGCCTCCTCCTACAATGAGCAGTTCTTC; CDR3 length: 12; J gene: TRBJ2-1; V gene: TRBV4-3; clone size: -; D gene: -
CDR3 protein: CASKSWGGGPLNTEAFF; CDR3 DNA: TGTGCCAGCAAATCGTGGGGTGGGGGTCCGTTAAACACTGAAGCTTTCTTT; CDR3 length: 17; J gene: TRBJ1-1; V gene: TRBV27; clone size: -; D gene: -
CDR3 protein: CASSRSGGLLPDTQYF; CDR3 DNA: TGTGCCAGCTCTCGCTCCGGGGGACTACTACCAGATACGCAGTATTTT; CDR3 length: 16; J gene: TRBJ2-3; V gene: TRBV18; clone size: -; D gene: TRBD2
CDR3 protein: CASSQTRMNTEAFF; CDR3 DNA: TGTGCCAGCAGCCAGACACGGATGAACACTGAAGCTTTCTTT; CDR3 length: 14; J gene: TRBJ1-1; V gene: TRBV14; clone size: -; D gene: -
CDR3 protein: CAWNQQNGTESTSGNTIYF; CDR3 DNA: TGTGCCTGGAACCAACAAAACGGGACAGAATCGACCTCTGGAAACACCATATATTTT; CDR3 length: 19; J gene: TRBJ1-3; V gene: TRBV30; clone size: -; D gene: TRBD1
CDR3 protein: CASTQGETGELFF; CDR3 DNA: TGTGCCAGCACACAGGGCGAGACCGGGGAGCTGTTTTTT; CDR3 length: 13; J gene: TRBJ2-2; V gene: TRBV27; clone size: -; D gene: -
CDR3 protein: CASSAGGRENEQYF; CDR3 DNA: TGTGCCAGCTCAGCAGGGGGGCGCGAGAACGAGCAGTACTTC; CDR3 length: 14; J gene: TRBJ2-7; V gene: TRBV18; clone size: once; D gene: -
CDR3 protein: CASSAEGSRETDTQYF; CDR3 DNA: TGTGCCAGCAGCGCAGAGGGTTCTAGGGAGACAGATACGCAGTATTTT; CDR3 length: 16; J gene: TRBJ2-3; V gene: TRBV7-8; clone size: -; D gene: -
CDR3 protein: CASSQDRLGGRLDTQYF; CDR3 DNA: TGCGCCAGCAGCCAAGATCGATTGGGCGGGAGGTTAGATACGCAGTATTTT; CDR3 length: 17; J gene: TRBJ2-3; V gene: TRBV4-3; clone size: -; D gene: TRBD2
CDR3 protein: CATSRDRRVQTIYEQYF; CDR3 DNA: TGTGCCACCAGCAGAGATCGGAGGGTTCAGACCATCTACGAGCAGTACTTC; CDR3 length: 17; J gene: TRBJ2-7; V gene: TRBV15; clone size: -; D gene: -
CDR3 protein: CASSPRLAGARDTQYF; CDR3 DNA: TGTGCCAGCAGCCCCAGACTAGCGGGAGCGAGGGATACGCAGTATTTT; CDR3 length: 16; J gene: TRBJ2-3; V gene: TRBV9; clone size: -; D gene: TRBD2
CDR3 protein: CASSLGTGLSNQPQHF; CDR3 DNA: TGCGCCAGCAGCTTAGGGACAGGTTTGAGCAATCAGCCCCAGCATTTT; CDR3 length: 16; J gene: TRBJ1-5; V gene: TRBV5-1; clone size: -; D gene: TRBD1
CDR3 protein: CASSSFAGHPTTDTQYF; CDR3 DNA: TGTGCCAGCAGCTCCTTCGCAGGACATCCGACAACGGATACGCAGTATTTT; CDR3 length: 17; J gene: TRBJ2-3; V gene: TRBV14; clone size: -; D gene: -
CDR3 protein: CASSQVATGGSMNTEAFF; CDR3 DNA: TGTGCCAGCAGCCAAGTGGCGACAGGAGGCTCCATGAACACTGAAGCTTTCTTT; CDR3 length: 18; J gene: TRBJ1-1; V gene: TRBV14; clone size: -; D gene: -
CDR3 protein: CASSQDREESVQGNYGYTF; CDR3 DNA: TGCGCCAGCAGCCAAGATCGAGAGGAAAGTGTTCAGGGAAACTATGGCTACACCTTC; CDR3 length: 19; J gene: TRBJ1-2; V gene: TRBV4-3; clone size: -; D gene: -
CDR3 protein: CASSLRQGEGDTQYF; CDR3 DNA: TGTGCCAGCAGCTTAAGGCAGGGGGAAGGGGATACGCAGTATTTT; CDR3 length: 15; J gene: TRBJ2-3; V gene: TRBV7-2; clone size: -; D gene: TRBD1
CDR3 protein: CASSPPIGAFF; CDR3 DNA: TGTGCCAGCAGCCCCCCCATCGGGGCTTTCTTT; CDR3 length: 11; J gene: TRBJ1-1; V gene: TRBV7-4; clone size: once; D gene: -
CDR3 protein: CASTVTSGNTIYF; CDR3 DNA: TGTGCCAGTACGGTGACCTCTGGAAACACCATATATTTT; CDR3 length: 13; J gene: TRBJ1-3; V gene: TRBV19; clone size: -; D gene: -
CDR3 protein: CATSRNGLGLTDTQYF; CDR3 DNA: TGTGCCACCAGCAGAAACGGACTAGGACTCACAGATACGCAGTATTTT; CDR3 length: 16; J gene: TRBJ2-3; V gene: TRBV15; clone size: -; D gene: TRBD2
CDR3 protein: CASRLGRRDRVGIEQYF; CDR3 DNA: TGTGCAAGTCGCTTAGGTCGGCGGGATCGAGTTGGGATTGAGCAGTACTTC; CDR3 length: 17; J gene: TRBJ2-7; V gene: TRBV12-2; clone size: once; D gene: -
CDR3 protein: CASSQEVPGLLALAISTDTQYF; CDR3 DNA: TGTGCCAGCAGCCAAGAGGTCCCAGGGCTTCTGGCACTAGCTATCAGCACAGATACGCAGTATTTT; CDR3 length: 22; J gene: TRBJ2-3; V gene: TRBV4-2; clone size: -; D gene: -
CDR3 protein: CASSFDRGGTNEKLFF; CDR3 DNA: TGTGCCAGCAGTTTCGACAGGGGAGGGACTAATGAAAAACTGTTTTTT; CDR3 length: 16; J gene: TRBJ1-4; V gene: TRBV6-5; clone size: -; D gene: TRBD1
CDR3 protein: CASSLPRETQYF; CDR3 DNA: TGTGCCAGCAGTTTACCTCGTGAGACCCAGTACTTC; CDR3 length: 12; J gene: TRBJ2-5; V gene: TRBV28; clone size: -; D gene: -
CDR3 protein: CASGRPTENNTEAFF; CDR3 DNA: TGTGCCAGCGGACGGCCGACAGAAAACAACACTGAAGCTTTCTTT; CDR3 length: 15; J gene: TRBJ1-1; V gene: TRBV6-1; clone size: -; D gene: -
CDR3 protein: CAWSVDVSGRFPCTQYF; CDR3 DNA: TGTGCCTGGAGTGTCGATGTTAGCGGGAGATTCCCCTGTACGCAGTATTTT; CDR3 length: 17; J gene: TRBJ2-3; V gene: TRBV30; clone size: -; D gene: TRBD2
CDR3 protein: CASSPPRERRERSYEQYF; CDR3 DNA: TGTGCCAGCTCACCGCCACGTGAAAGGAGGGAAAGGTCCTACGAGCAGTACTTC; CDR3 length: 18; J gene: TRBJ2-7; V gene: TRBV18; clone size: once; D gene: -
CDR3 protein: CASSDGSQGKDTDTQYF; CDR3 DNA: TGTGCCAGCAGTGATGGATCTCAGGGGAAGGACACAGATACGCAGTATTTT; CDR3 length: 17; J gene: TRBJ2-3; V gene: TRBV2; clone size: -; D gene: -
CDR3 protein: CASSWSGGPAKDEQFF; CDR3 DNA: TGTGCCAGCAGCTGGTCGGGAGGGCCGGCTAAGGATGAGCAGTTCTTC; CDR3 length: 16; J gene: TRBJ2-1; V gene: TRBV5-4; clone size: -; D gene: TRBD2
CDR3 protein: CASSLDLQPQHF; CDR3 DNA: TGTGCCAGCAGTTTAGACCTTCAGCCCCAGCATTTT; CDR3 length: 12; J gene: TRBJ1-5; V gene: TRBV28; clone size: -; D gene: -
CDR3 protein: CAWSHRFLDYEQYF; CDR3 DNA: TGTGCCTGGAGTCACAGGTTCTTGGATTACGAGCAGTACTTC; CDR3 length: 14; J gene: TRBJ2-7; V gene: TRBV30; clone size: -; D gene: -
CDR3 protein: CASSRLAELNEQFF; CDR3 DNA: TGTGCCAGCAGCAGACTAGCGGAACTCAATGAGCAGTTCTTC; CDR3 length: 14; J gene: TRBJ2-1; V gene: TRBV6-1; clone size: -; D gene: TRBD2
CDR3 protein: CASSFGETNTGELFF; CDR3 DNA: TGTGCCAGCAGCTTCGGGGAAACGAACACCGGGGAGCTGTTTTTT; CDR3 length: 15; J gene: TRBJ2-2; V gene: TRBV7-9; clone size: -; D gene: -